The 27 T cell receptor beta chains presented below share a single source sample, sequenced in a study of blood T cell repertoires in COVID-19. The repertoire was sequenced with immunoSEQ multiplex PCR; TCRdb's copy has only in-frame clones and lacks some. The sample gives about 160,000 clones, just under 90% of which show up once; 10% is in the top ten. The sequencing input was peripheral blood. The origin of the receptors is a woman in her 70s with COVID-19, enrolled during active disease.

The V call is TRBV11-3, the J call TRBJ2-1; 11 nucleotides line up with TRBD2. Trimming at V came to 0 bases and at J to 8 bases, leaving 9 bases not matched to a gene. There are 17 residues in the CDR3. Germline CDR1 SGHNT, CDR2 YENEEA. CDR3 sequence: CASSLDLGSGGAHEQFF. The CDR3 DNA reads TGTGCCAGCAGCTTAGACCTTGGTAGCGGGGGGGCCCATGAGCAGTTCTTC.

The CDR3 bases are TGTGCCAGCAGCTCAGGGGGCACAGATACGCAGTATTTT. It specifies CASSSGGTDTQYF. This chain links TRBV5-6 with TRBJ2-3; the D gene is possibly TRBD1 (6 bases). The CDR3 is made up of 13 amino acids. In germline, CDR1 is SGHDT, CDR2 YYEEEE. Trimming took off 3 bases at V and 1 base at J, with 6 bases between the two ends.

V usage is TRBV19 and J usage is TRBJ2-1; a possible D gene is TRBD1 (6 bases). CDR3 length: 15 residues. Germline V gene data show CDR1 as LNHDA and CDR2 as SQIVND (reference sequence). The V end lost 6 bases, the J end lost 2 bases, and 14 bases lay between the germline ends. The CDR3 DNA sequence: TGTGCCAGTAGCTTTGACAGGATAACCTACAATGAGCAGTTCTTC. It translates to CASSFDRITYNEQFF.

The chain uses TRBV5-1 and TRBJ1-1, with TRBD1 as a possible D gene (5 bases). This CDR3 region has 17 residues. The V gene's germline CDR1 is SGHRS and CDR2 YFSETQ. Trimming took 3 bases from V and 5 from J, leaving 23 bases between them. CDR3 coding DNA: TGCGCCAGCAGCTCTCAGCCGGGGGGTCAAACGGGAACTGAAGCTTTCTTT. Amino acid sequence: CASSSQPGGQTGTEAFF.

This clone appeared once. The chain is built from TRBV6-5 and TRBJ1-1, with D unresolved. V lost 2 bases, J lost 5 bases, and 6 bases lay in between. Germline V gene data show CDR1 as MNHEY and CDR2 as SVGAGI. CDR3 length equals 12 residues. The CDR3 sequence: CASSYGGTEAFF. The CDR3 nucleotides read TGTGCCAGCAGTTACGGCGGGACTGAAGCTTTCTTT.

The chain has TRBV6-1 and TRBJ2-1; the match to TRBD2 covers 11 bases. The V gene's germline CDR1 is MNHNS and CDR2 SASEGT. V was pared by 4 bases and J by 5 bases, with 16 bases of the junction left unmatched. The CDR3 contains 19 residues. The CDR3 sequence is CASSVVAGGPPLRDNEQFF. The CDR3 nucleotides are TGTGCCAGCAGTGTAGTAGCGGGGGGGCCCCCCCTACGAGACAATGAGCAGTTCTTC.

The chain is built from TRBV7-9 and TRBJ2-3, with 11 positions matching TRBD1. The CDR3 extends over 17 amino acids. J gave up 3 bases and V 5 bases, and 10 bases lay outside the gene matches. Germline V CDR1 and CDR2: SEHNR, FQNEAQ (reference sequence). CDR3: CASSTGTGGRWTDTQYF. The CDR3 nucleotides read TGTGCCAGCAGCACCGGGACAGGGGGGCGATGGACAGATACGCAGTATTTT.

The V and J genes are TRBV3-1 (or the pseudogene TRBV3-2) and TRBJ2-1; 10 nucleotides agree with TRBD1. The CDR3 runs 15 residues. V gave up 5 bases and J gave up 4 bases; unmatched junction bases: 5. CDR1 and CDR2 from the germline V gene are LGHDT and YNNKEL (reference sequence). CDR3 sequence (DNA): TGTGCCAGCAGCAAGACAGGGGGCGGGTACAATGAGCAGTTCTTC. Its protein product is CASSKTGGGYNEQFF.

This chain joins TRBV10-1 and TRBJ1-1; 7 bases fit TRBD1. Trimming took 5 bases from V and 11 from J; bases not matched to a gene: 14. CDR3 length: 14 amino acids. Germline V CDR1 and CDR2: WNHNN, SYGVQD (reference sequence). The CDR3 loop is CASSWALQGNPAFF. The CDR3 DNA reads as TGCGCCAGCAGTTGGGCCTTACAGGGGAATCCGGCTTTCTTT.

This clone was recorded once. The CDR3 nucleotides read TGCAGCGTTGGCCAGGGGGATCACGAGCAGTACTTC. Translating gives CSVGQGDHEQYF. The genes are TRBV29-1 and TRBJ2-7; 7 bases are shared with TRBD1. The CDR3 extends over 12 amino acids. Trimming at V came to 4 bases and at J to 5 bases, leaving 5 bases not matched to a gene. Germline-derived CDR1 and CDR2 are SQVTM and ANQGSEA.

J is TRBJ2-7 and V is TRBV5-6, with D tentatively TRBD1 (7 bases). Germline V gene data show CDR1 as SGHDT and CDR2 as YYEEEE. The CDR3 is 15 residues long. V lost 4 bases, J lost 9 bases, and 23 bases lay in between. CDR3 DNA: TGTGCCAGCAGCCCTTGGGGGGCAGGGGGACTCGGGCAGTACTTC. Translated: CASSPWGAGGLGQYF.

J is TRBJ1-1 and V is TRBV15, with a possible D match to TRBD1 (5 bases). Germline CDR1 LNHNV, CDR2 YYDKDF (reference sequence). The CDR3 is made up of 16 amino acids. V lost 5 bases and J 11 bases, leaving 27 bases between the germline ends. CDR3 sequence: CATSHPSWGLREGAFF. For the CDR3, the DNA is TGTGCCACCAGCCATCCCTCGTGGGGGTTGAGGGAGGGCGCTTTCTTT.

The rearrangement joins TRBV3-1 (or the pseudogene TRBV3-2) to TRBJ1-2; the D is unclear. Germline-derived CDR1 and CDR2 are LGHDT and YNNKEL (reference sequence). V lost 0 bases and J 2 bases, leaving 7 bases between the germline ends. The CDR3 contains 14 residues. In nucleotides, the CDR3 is TGTGCCAGCAGCCAAGAACACGGGAACTATGGCTACACCTTC. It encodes CASSQEHGNYGYTF.

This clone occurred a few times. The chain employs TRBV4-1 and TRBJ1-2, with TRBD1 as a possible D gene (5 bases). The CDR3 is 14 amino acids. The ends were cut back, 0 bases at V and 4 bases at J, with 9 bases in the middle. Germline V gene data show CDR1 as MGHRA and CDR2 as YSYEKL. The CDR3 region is CASSQDPQGYGYTF. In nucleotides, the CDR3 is TGCGCCAGCAGCCAAGACCCCCAGGGCTATGGCTACACCTTC.

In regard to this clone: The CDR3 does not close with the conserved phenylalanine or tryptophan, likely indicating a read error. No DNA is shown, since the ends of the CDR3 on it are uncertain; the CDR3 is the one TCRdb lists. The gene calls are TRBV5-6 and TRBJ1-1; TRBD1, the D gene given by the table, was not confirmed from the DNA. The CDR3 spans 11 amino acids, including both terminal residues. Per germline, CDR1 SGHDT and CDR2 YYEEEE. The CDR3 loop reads CASSQNRELQV.

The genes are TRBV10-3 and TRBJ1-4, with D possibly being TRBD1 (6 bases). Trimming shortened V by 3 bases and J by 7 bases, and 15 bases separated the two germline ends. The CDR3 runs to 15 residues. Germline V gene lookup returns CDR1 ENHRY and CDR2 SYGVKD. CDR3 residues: CAISERGEGGEKLFF. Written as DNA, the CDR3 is TGTGCCATCAGTGAACGGGGGGAAGGGGGTGAAAAACTGTTTTTT.

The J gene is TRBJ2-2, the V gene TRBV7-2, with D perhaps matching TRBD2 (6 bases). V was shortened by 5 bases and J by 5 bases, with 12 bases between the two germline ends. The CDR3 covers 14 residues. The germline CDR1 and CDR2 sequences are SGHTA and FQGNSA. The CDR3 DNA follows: TGTGCCAGCAGCCCGGACTACGCTACCGGGGAGCTGTTTTTT. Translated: CASSPDYATGELFF.

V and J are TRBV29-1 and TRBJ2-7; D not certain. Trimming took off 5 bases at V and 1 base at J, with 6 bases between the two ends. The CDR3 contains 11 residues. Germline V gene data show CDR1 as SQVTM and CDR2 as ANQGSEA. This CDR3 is CSVQASYEQYF. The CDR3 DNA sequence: TGCAGCGTTCAGGCATCCTACGAGCAGTACTTC.

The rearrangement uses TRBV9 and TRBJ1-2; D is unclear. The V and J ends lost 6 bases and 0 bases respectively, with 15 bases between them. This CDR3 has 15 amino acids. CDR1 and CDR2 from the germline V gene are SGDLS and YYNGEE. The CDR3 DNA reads TGTGCCAGCAAGCCCGACTCTGGAGCTAACTATGGCTACACCTTC. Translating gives CASKPDSGANYGYTF.

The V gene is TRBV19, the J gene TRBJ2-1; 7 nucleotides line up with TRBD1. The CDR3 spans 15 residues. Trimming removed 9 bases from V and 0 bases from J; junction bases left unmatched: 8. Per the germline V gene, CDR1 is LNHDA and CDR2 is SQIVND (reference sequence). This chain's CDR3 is CASSQQGSSYNEQFF. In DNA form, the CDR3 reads TGTGCCAGCTCTCAACAGGGGAGCTCCTACAATGAGCAGTTCTTC.

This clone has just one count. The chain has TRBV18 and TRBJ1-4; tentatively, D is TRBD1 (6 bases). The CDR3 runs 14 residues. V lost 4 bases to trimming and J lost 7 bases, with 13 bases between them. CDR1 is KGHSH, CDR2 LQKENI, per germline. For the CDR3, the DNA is TGTGCCAGCTCACATACGGGACACGGTGAAAAACTGTTTTTT. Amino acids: CASSHTGHGEKLFF.

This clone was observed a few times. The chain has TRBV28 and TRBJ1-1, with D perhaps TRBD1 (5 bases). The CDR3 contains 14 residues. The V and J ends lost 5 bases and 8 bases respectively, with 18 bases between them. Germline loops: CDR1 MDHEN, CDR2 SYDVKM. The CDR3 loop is CASSPQTVGNEAFF. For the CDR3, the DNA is TGTGCCAGCAGTCCTCAGACAGTTGGTAACGAAGCTTTCTTT.

The CDR3 region is CASSLPGQDYGYTF. In nucleotides, the CDR3 is TGTGCCAGCAGCTTACCGGGACAAGACTATGGCTACACCTTC. The chain has TRBV5-4 and TRBJ1-2, with D perhaps TRBD1 (6 bases). The V and J ends lost 2 bases and 3 bases respectively, with 11 bases between them. Germline values: CDR1 SGHNT, CDR2 YYREEE (reference sequence). The CDR3 is 14 amino acids.

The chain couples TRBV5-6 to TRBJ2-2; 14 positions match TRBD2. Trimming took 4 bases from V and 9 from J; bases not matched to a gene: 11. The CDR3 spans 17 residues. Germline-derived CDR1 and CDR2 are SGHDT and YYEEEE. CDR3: CASSLQGLAGEHRELFF. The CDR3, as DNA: TGTGCCAGCAGCCTCCAGGGACTAGCGGGGGAACACCGGGAGCTGTTTTTT.

CDR3 region: CASSLDRWGQATDTQYF. CDR3 bases: TGTGCCAGCAGCTTAGATCGGTGGGGACAGGCCACAGATACGCAGTATTTT. The chain recombines TRBV11-3 with TRBJ2-3; 8 bases are shared with TRBD1. After removal of 0 bases from V and 2 bases from J, the junction contained 7 bases not matched to a gene. The germline V gene encodes CDR1 SGHNT and CDR2 YENEEA. There are 17 residues in the CDR3.

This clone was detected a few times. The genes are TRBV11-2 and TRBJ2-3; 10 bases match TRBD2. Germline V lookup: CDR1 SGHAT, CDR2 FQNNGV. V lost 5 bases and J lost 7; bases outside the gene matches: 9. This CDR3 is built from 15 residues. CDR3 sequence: CASSESGGAYYTQYF. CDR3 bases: TGTGCCAGCAGCGAGAGCGGGGGGGCCTATTATACGCAGTATTTT.

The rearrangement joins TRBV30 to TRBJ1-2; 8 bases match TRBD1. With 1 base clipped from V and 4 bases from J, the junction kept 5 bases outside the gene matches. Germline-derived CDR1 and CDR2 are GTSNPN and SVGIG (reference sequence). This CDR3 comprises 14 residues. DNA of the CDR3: TGTGCCTGGAGTGGAGGACAGGGAGGCTATGGCTACACCTTC. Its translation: CAWSGGQGGYGYTF. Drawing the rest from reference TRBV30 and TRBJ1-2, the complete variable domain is SQTIHQWPATLVQPVGSPLSLECTVEGTSNPNLYWYRQAAGRGLQLLFYSVGIGQISSEVPQNLSASRPQDRQFILSSKKLLLSDSGFYLCAWSGGQGGYGYTFGSGTRLTVV.